The clone carrying this T cell receptor beta chain was recorded many times. Its specificity is not known. Participants comprised healthy donors of bone marrow. While unrecorded immune exposures were likely, the donors were nominally healthy when sampled. The data are from a study of cytomegalovirus exposure and HLA in healthy donors. Study observations and caveats: The authors judged a highly shared variant cluster likely a sequencing artifact.

Both 60 Vbeta primers and 13 Jbeta primers went into the PCR. Clones were read by immunoSEQ multiplex PCR, and TCRdb kept only the in-frame ones, dropping some. The sample has 65,000 to 90,000 clones; 73% are singletons. The sequencing input was PBMCs. The sequence derives from a woman in her thirties or forties in good health and CMV-seropositive.

The CDR3 DNA sequence: TGTGCCAGCAGCCAAGACGGGCCAGGGGGCGGGTCCTACGAGCAGTACTTC. Encoded protein: CASSQDGPGGGSYEQYF. The J gene is TRBJ2-7, the V gene TRBV4-2, with TRBD1 matching over 8 bases. The CDR3 extends over 17 amino acids. The junction had 8 bases not matched to a gene; V was cut back by 0 bases and J by 1 base. Germline CDR1 and CDR2: LGHNA and YNFKEQ.